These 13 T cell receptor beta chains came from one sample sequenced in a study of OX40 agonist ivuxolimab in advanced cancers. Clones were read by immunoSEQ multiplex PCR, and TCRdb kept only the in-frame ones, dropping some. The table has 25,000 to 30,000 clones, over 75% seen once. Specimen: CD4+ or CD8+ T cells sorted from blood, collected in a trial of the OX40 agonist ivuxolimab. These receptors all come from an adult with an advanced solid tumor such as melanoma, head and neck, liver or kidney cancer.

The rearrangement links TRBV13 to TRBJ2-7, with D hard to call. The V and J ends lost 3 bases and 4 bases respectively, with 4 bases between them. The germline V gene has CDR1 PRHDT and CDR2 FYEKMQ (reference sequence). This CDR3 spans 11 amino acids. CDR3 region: CASSFGYEQYF. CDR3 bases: TGTGCCAGCAGCTTTGGGTACGAGCAGTACTTC.

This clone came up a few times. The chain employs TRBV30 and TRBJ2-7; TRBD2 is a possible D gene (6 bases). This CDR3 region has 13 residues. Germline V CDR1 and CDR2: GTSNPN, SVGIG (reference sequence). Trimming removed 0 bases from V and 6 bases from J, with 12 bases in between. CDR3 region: CAWSVHGGVEQYF. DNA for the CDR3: TGTGCCTGGAGTGTACACGGAGGGGTCGAGCAGTACTTC.

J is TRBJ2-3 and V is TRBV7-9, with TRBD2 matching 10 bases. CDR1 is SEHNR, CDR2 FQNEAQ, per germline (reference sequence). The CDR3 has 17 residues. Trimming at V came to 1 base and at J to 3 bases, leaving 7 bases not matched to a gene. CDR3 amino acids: CASSLDGLAVGTDTQYF. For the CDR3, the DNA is TGTGCCAGCAGCTTAGATGGACTAGCGGTCGGTACAGATACGCAGTATTTT. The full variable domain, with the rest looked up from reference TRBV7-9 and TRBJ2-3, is DTGVSQNPRHKITKRGQNVTFRCDPISEHNRLYWYRQTLGQGPEFLTYFQNEAQLEKSRLLSDRFSAERPKGSFSTLEIQRTEQGDSAMYLCASSLDGLAVGTDTQYFGPGTRLTVL.

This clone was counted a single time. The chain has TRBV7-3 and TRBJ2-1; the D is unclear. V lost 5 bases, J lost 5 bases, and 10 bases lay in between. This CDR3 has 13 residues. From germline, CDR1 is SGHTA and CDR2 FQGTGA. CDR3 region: CASSPEVHNEQFF. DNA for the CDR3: TGTGCCAGCAGCCCCGAGGTGCACAATGAGCAGTTCTTC.

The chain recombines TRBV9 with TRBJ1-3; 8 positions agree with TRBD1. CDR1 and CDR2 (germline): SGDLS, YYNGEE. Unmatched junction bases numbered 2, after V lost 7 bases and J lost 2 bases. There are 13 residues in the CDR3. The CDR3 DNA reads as TGTGCCAGCCAGGGACAGGCTGGAAACACCATATATTTT. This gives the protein CASQGQAGNTIYF.

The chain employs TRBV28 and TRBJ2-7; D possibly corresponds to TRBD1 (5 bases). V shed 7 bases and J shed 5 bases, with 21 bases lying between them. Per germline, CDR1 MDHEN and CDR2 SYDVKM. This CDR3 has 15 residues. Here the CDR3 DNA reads TGTGCCAGCACTCAATTAGGGGCCCGAGTCCACGAGCAGTACTTC. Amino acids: CASTQLGARVHEQYF. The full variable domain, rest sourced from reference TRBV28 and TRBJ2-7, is DVKVTQSSRYLVKRTGEKVFLECVQDMDHENMFWYRQDPGLGLRLIYFSYDVKMKEKGDIPEGYSVSREKKERFSLILESASTNQTSMYLCASTQLGARVHEQYFGPGTRLTVT.

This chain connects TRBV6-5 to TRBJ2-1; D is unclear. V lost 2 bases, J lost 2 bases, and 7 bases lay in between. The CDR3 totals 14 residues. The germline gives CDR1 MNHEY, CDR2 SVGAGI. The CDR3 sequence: CASSYDGPYNEQFF. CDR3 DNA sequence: TGTGCCAGCAGTTACGACGGGCCCTACAATGAGCAGTTCTTC.

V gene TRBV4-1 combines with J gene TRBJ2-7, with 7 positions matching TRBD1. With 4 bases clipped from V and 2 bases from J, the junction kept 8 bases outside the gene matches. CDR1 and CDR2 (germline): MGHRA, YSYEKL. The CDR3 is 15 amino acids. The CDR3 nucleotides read TGCGCCAGCAGCCCAGCCGGGACAGCTCCCTACGAGCAGTACTTC. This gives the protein CASSPAGTAPYEQYF.

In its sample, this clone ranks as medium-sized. CDR3 region: CAWSYGTVSNQPQHF. The DNA for the CDR3 is TGTGCCTGGAGTTACGGGACAGTTAGCAATCAGCCCCAGCATTTT. The V and J genes are TRBV30 and TRBJ1-5; TRBD1 aligns across 7 bases. Germline values: CDR1 GTSNPN, CDR2 SVGIG (reference sequence). The CDR3 totals 15 residues. V shed 2 bases, J shed 0 bases, and the junction held 4 bases outside the gene matches.

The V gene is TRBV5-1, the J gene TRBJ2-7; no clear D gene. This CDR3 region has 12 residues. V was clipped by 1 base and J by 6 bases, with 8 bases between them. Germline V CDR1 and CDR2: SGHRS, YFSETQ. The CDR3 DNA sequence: TGCGCCAGCAGCTTGTTAGCTGGCGAGCAGTACTTC. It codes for CASSLLAGEQYF.

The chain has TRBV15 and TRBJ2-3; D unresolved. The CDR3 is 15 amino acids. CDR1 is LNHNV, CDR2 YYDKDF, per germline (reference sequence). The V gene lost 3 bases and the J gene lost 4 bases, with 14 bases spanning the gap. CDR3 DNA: TGTGCCACCAGCAGCAGACGGGTAGCTCCAGATACGCAGTATTTT. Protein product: CATSSRRVAPDTQYF.

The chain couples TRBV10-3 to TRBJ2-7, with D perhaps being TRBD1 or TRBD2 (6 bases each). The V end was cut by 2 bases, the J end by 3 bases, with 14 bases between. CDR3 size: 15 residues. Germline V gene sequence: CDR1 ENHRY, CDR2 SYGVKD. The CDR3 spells CAISERGQGGYEQYF. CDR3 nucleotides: TGTGCCATCAGTGAGCGGGGGCAGGGAGGCTACGAGCAGTACTTC.

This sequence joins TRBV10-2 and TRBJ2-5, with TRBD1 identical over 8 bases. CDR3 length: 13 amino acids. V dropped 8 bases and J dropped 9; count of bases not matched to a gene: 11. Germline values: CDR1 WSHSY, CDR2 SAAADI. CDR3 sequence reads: CASGTGSIAAQYF. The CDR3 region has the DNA TGCGCCAGCGGGACAGGCTCAATAGCGGCCCAGTACTTC.